Listed below are T cell receptor beta chains from one sample, sequenced in a study of cytomegalovirus exposure and HLA in healthy donors. Data came from immunoSEQ multiplex PCR; TCRdb stores just in-frame clones and leaves some out. In the table there are roughly 220,000 clones, roughly 80% of which are singletons. The sequencing sample was made of PBMCs. The receptors originated from a man aged 50-60 years in good health and CMV-seronegative. The CDR3 runs from the conserved cysteine through the conserved F or W. The order of the fields is V gene, D gene, clone size, J gene, CDR3 protein, CDR3 DNA. D genes are given only for firm matches. Clone size is given for some rows only: seen once, a few or many times, or a class if the clone is expanded.

TRBV28	TRBD1	.	TRBJ2-4	CASSLKGQGLLAKNIQYF	TGTGCCAGCAGTTTGAAGGGACAGGGCCTGCTAGCCAAAAACATTCAGTACTTC
TRBV27	TRBD1	once	TRBJ1-6	CASRDSGGNNSPLHF	TGTGCCAGCAGAGATTCAGGGGGAAATAATTCACCCCTCCACTTT
TRBV2	TRBD1	.	TRBJ2-1	CASSGTGYNEQFF	TGTGCCAGCAGTGGGACAGGGTACAATGAGCAGTTCTTC
TRBV5-1	.	.	TRBJ2-5	CASSLGQQETQYF	TGCGCCAGCAGCTTGGGGCAGCAAGAGACCCAGTACTTC
TRBV28	.	.	TRBJ2-7	CASSYRGYEQYF	TGTGCCAGCAGTTACCGGGGTTACGAGCAGTACTTC
TRBV7-9	TRBD2	once	TRBJ2-3	CASSLTSGTDTQYF	TGTGCCAGCAGCTTAACTAGCGGCACAGATACGCAGTATTTT
TRBV30	.	once	TRBJ1-1	CAWKTQSRAFF	TGTGCCTGGAAAACACAGAGTCGTGCTTTCTTT
TRBV18	TRBD1	.	TRBJ2-5	CASSGTGDQETQYF	TGTGCCAGCTCCGGGACAGGTGACCAAGAGACCCAGTACTTC
TRBV6-1	.	.	TRBJ2-5	CARSEGAQTTQYF	TGTGCCAGAAGCGAAGGGGCGCAGACGACCCAGTACTTC
TRBV11-1	TRBD2	few	TRBJ2-1	CASRLAGGMGYNEQFF	TGTGCCAGTAGACTAGCGGGGGGGATGGGGTACAATGAGCAGTTCTTC
TRBV15	TRBD1	.	TRBJ2-7	CATSRAGTGFYEQYF	TGTGCCACCAGCAGAGCCGGGACAGGGTTCTACGAGCAGTACTTC
TRBV29-1	TRBD2	.	TRBJ2-2	CSVEEPLAATGELFF	TGCAGCGTTGAAGAGCCACTAGCGGCCACCGGGGAGCTGTTTTTT
TRBV5-6	TRBD1	once	TRBJ1-1	CASSPDRGATLTEAFF	TGTGCCAGCAGCCCGGACAGGGGGGCTACACTCACTGAAGCTTTCTTT
TRBV4-2	.	.	TRBJ1-4	CASSQGGIEEKLFF	TGTGCCAGCAGCCAAGGAGGTATCGAGGAAAAACTGTTTTTT
TRBV2	TRBD1	.	TRBJ1-5	CASSQGVSNQPQHF	TGTGCCAGCAGCCAGGGGGTGAGCAATCAGCCCCAGCATTTT
TRBV7-3	.	.	TRBJ2-1	CASSLTPDSYNEQFF	TGTGCCAGCAGCTTAACCCCGGACAGTTACAATGAGCAGTTCTTC
TRBV7-9	.	.	TRBJ1-1	CASSRGYTEAFF	TGTGCCAGCAGCCGGGGGTACACTGAAGCTTTCTTT
TRBV28	.	.	TRBJ2-2	CASSENAPLKYNTGELFF	TGTGCCAGCAGTGAAAACGCCCCCCTAAAATATAACACCGGGGAGCTGTTTTTT
TRBV28	.	.	TRBJ1-4	CASTGRREKLFF	TGTGCCAGCACCGGCAGGCGTGAAAAACTGTTTTTT
TRBV2	.	.	TRBJ1-1	CASSVGGGGTEAFF	TGTGCCAGCAGTGTCGGTGGGGGAGGGACTGAAGCTTTCTTT
TRBV18	.	.	TRBJ1-1	CASSPSGGGGNTEAFF	TGTGCCAGCTCACCATCCGGGGGGGGAGGGAACACTGAAGCTTTCTTT
TRBV27	.	.	TRBJ2-5	CASSLGTVETGTQYF	TGTGCCAGCAGTTTAGGGACTGTAGAGACGGGGACCCAGTACTTC
TRBV19	TRBD2	.	TRBJ2-2	CASSIGASGRASGELFF	TGTGCCAGTAGTATAGGGGCTAGCGGGAGGGCGTCCGGGGAGCTGTTTTTT
TRBV11-2	TRBD1	.	TRBJ2-7	CASSSTGTAIYEQYF	TGTGCCAGCAGCTCAACCGGGACAGCTATTTACGAGCAGTACTTC
TRBV5-1	.	few	TRBJ2-3	CASSGGSGSTDTQYF	TGCGCCAGCAGCGGGGGGAGCGGGAGCACAGATACGCAGTATTTT
TRBV19	.	once	TRBJ1-1	CASSIGQSTEAFF	TGTGCCAGTAGTATAGGACAGAGCACTGAAGCTTTCTTT
TRBV9	TRBD2	.	TRBJ2-3	CASSASGSTDTQYF	TGTGCCAGCAGCGCTAGCGGGAGTACAGATACGCAGTATTTT
TRBV2	TRBD2	.	TRBJ2-1	CASSLPQGLGELSEQFF	TGTGCCAGCAGCCTCCCCCAGGGACTAGGGGAACTTAGTGAGCAGTTCTTC
TRBV25-1	.	.	TRBJ2-1	CAVEGGEQFF	TGTGCCGTCGAGGGGGGGGAGCAGTTCTTC
TRBV11-2	.	.	TRBJ2-3	CASSAGQGRASGRTDTQYF	TGTGCCAGCAGCGCGGGACAGGGACGGGCTAGCGGGAGAACAGATACGCAGTATTTT
TRBV4-2	TRBD2	.	TRBJ2-1	CASSQDLGTSGLGEQFF	TGTGCCAGCAGCCAAGATTTAGGGACTAGCGGTCTGGGTGAGCAGTTCTTC
TRBV5-1	TRBD2	.	TRBJ2-1	CASSLAPLAASYNEQFF	TGCGCCAGCAGCTTGGCCCCCCTAGCGGCCTCCTACAATGAGCAGTTCTTC
TRBV10-3	TRBD1	.	TRBJ2-3	CAISEVTGGSATQYF	TGTGCCATCAGTGAGGTGACAGGGGGCTCGGCGACGCAGTATTTT
TRBV15	TRBD1	.	TRBJ2-7	CATSSGQGRMTEYF	TGTGCCACCAGCAGCGGACAGGGCAGGATGACGGAGTACTTC